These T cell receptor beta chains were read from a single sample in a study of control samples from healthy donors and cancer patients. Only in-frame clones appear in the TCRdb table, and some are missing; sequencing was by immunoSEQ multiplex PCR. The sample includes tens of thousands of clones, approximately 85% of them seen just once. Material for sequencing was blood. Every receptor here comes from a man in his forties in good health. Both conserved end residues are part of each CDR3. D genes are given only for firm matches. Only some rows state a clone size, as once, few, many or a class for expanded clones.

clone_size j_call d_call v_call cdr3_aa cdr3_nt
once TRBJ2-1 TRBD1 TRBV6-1 CASSQAGGAGTADDEQFF TGTGCCAGCAGTCAAGCAGGGGGTGCAGGGACGGCTGACGATGAGCAGTTCTTC
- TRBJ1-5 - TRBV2 CASSEYGTRDQPQHF TGTGCCAGCAGTGAATATGGGACGCGGGATCAGCCCCAGCATTTT
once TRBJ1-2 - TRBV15 CATSRDQGIDGYTF TGTGCCACCAGCAGAGACCAGGGGATCGATGGCTACACCTTC
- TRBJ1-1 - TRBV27 CASTGKTEAFF TGTGCCAGCACGGGAAAAACTGAAGCTTTCTTT
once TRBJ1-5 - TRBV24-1 CATGRGAGNQPQHF TGTGCCACCGGCAGGGGCGCGGGAAATCAGCCCCAGCATTTT
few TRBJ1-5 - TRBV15 CATSRDVQPQHF TGTGCCACCAGCAGAGATGTCCAGCCCCAGCATTTT
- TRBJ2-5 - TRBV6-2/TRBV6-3 CASSLWGETQYF TGTGCCAGCAGTCTCTGGGGGGAGACCCAGTACTTC
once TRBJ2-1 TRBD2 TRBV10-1 CAGTSGGADEQFF TGCGCCGGGACTAGCGGGGGGGCGGATGAGCAGTTCTTC
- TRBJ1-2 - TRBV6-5 CASSPRDTGYGYTF TGTGCCAGCAGTCCACGGGACACCGGATATGGCTACACCTTC
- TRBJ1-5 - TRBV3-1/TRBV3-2 CASSPPSREFRNYSNQPQHF TGTGCCAGCAGCCCGCCGAGTAGGGAATTCAGGAATTATAGCAATCAGCCCCAGCATTTT
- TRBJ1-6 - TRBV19 CASRTGNSPLHF TGTGCCAGTAGAACAGGGAATTCACCCCTCCACTTT
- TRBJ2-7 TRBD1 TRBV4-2 CASSLAGQAYEQYF TGTGCCAGCAGCCTGGCGGGACAGGCCTACGAGCAGTACTTC
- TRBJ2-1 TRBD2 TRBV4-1 CASSRSGTSGSNEQFF TGCGCCAGCAGCCGCTCCGGGACTAGCGGGAGTAATGAGCAGTTCTTC
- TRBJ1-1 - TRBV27 CASSLWGDHTEAFF TGTGCCAGCAGTTTATGGGGGGATCACACTGAAGCTTTCTTT
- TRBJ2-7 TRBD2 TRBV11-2 CASSLGASGGWFYEQYF TGTGCCAGCAGCTTAGGGGCAAGCGGGGGGTGGTTCTACGAGCAGTACTTC
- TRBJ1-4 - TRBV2 CASCEGWGTNEKLFF TGTGCCAGCTGTGAAGGGTGGGGAACTAATGAAAAACTGTTTTTT
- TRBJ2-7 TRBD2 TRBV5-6 CASRPTSTFPGEYF TGTGCCAGCAGACCGACTAGCACCTTCCCGGGGGAGTACTTC
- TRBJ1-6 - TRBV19 CASRRNNSPLHF TGTGCCAGTAGGCGGAATAATTCACCCCTCCACTTT
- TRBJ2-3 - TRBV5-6 CASSLTPTGTDTQYF TGTGCCAGCAGCTTGACTCCGACGGGCACAGATACGCAGTATTTT
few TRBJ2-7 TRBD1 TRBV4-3 CASSPRTGWYEQYF TGCGCCAGCAGCCCGAGGACAGGGTGGTACGAGCAGTACTTC
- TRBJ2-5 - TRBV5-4 CASSLGAGQYQETQYF TGTGCCAGCAGCTTGGGGGCGGGACAGTACCAAGAGACCCAGTACTTC
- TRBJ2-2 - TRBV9 CASSVMPGTGELFF TGTGCCAGCAGCGTGATGCCTGGGACCGGGGAGCTGTTTTTT
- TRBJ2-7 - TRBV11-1 CASSSYSYEQYF TGTGCCAGCAGCTCCTACTCCTACGAGCAGTACTTC
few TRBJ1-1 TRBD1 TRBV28 CASITGTANTEAFF TGTGCCAGCATTACCGGGACAGCGAACACTGAAGCTTTCTTT
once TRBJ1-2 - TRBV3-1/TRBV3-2 CASSQDLGRMWGYTF TGTGCCAGCAGCCAAGATCTTGGAAGAATGTGGGGCTACACCTTC
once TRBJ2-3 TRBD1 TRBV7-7 CASSVGQGTDTQYF TGTGCCAGCAGCGTGGGACAGGGGACAGATACGCAGTATTTT
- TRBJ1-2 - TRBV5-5 CASSLGLQEYGYTF TGTGCCAGCAGCTTGGGTTTGCAGGAATATGGCTACACCTTC
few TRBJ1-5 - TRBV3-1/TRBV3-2 CASSQDLSQPQHF TGTGCCAGCAGCCAAGATTTGTCGCAGCCCCAGCATTTT
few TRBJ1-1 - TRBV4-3 CASSQGPDRNTEAFF TGCGCCAGCAGCCAAGGCCCTGACAGAAACACTGAAGCTTTCTTT
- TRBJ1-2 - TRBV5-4 CASSSDGFYGYTF TGTGCCAGCAGCTCGGACGGCTTCTATGGCTACACCTTC
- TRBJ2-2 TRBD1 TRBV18 CASSQGQTTGELFF TGTGCCAGCTCACAGGGACAGACTACCGGGGAGCTGTTTTTT
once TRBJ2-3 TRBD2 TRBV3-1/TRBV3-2 CASSQDPPVAGGADTQYF TGTGCCAGCAGCCAAGATCCGCCGGTAGCGGGAGGGGCAGATACGCAGTATTTT
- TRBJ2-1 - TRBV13 CASSPTTKTSYNEQFF TGTGCCAGCAGCCCCACGACTAAGACCTCCTACAATGAGCAGTTCTTC
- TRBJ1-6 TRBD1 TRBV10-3 CAISESRTGSNSPLHF TGTGCCATCAGTGAGTCTAGGACAGGCTCTAATTCACCCCTCCACTTT
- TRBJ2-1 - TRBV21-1 CASSQNPGTRYNEQFF TGTGCCAGCAGCCAAAACCCCGGGACTCGATACAATGAGCAGTTCTTC
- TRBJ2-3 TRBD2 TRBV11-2 CASSLYPSGSTDTQYF TGTGCCAGCAGCTTATATCCTAGCGGGAGCACAGATACGCAGTATTTT
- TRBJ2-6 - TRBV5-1 CASSPDGVANVLTF TGCGCCAGCAGCCCGGACGGGGTGGCCAACGTCCTGACTTTC
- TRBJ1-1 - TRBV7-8 CASSLIGAGDTEAFF TGTGCCAGCAGCTTAATTGGTGCGGGAGACACTGAAGCTTTCTTT
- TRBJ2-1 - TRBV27 CASSFRPGIRNEQFF TGTGCCAGCAGTTTCCGGCCGGGAATTCGGAATGAGCAGTTCTTC
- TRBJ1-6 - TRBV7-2 CASSLRKDRKMNNSPLHF TGTGCCAGCAGCTTAAGGAAAGACAGGAAAATGAATAATTCACCCCTCCACTTT
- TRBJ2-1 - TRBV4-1 CASSQEVVTEQFF TGCGCCAGCAGCCAAGAAGTAGTGACTGAGCAGTTCTTC
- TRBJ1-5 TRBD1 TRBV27 CASSTGTGSSNQPQHF TGCGCCAGCAGTACCGGGACAGGGTCTAGCAATCAGCCCCAGCATTTT
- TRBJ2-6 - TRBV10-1 CASSPASSGANVLTF TGCGCCAGCAGTCCCGCGAGCTCTGGGGCCAACGTCCTGACTTTC
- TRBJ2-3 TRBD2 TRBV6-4 CASSDGLGTDTQYF TGTGCCAGCAGTGACGGACTAGGCACAGATACGCAGTATTTT